Below are 21 T cell receptor beta chains sequenced from a single sample in a study of blood T cell repertoires in COVID-19. The data were produced by immunoSEQ multiplex PCR, yet TCRdb's version contains in-frame clones alone and is incomplete. The sample records over 85,000 clones, around 84% being singletons. What was sequenced was peripheral blood. The receptors stem from a man aged 55 to 70 with acute or convalescent COVID-19.

This chain joins TRBV5-1 and TRBJ2-1; 7 nucleotides line up with TRBD2. With 0 bases clipped from V and 6 bases from J, the junction kept 9 bases outside the gene matches. The CDR3 sequence is 16 residues long. Germline-derived CDR1 and CDR2 are SGHRS and YFSETQ. The CDR3 spells CASSLGVVSGGNEQFF. In DNA, the CDR3 is TGCGCCAGCAGCTTGGGTGTTGTGTCGGGGGGCAATGAGCAGTTCTTC.

V gene TRBV11-2 combines with J gene TRBJ2-3, with D possibly being TRBD1 (6 bases). There are 17 residues in the CDR3. The V gene's germline CDR1 is SGHAT and CDR2 FQNNGV. The V gene lost 1 base and the J gene lost 0 bases, with 14 bases spanning the gap. CDR3: CASSLGVRGPSTDTQYF. CDR3 DNA: TGTGCCAGCAGCTTAGGGGTCAGGGGCCCTAGCACAGATACGCAGTATTTT.

This chain joins TRBV11-2 and TRBJ1-1; D not certain. V shed 5 bases and J shed 0 bases, with 10 bases lying between them. Germline V gene data show CDR1 as SGHAT and CDR2 as FQNNGV. This CDR3 is built from 14 residues. In DNA, the CDR3 is TGTGCCAGCAGCCCCGCACTCATGAACACTGAAGCTTTCTTT. It specifies CASSPALMNTEAFF.

The chain joins TRBV4-3 to TRBJ2-3, with a possible D match to TRBD2 (5 bases). Trimming pared 4 bases from V and 4 bases from J, leaving 12 bases between. The CDR3 has 14 amino acids. Germline CDR1 is LGHNA and CDR2 is YSLEER. The DNA of the CDR3 is TGCGCCAGCAGCCTGGGCGGGCCCCCAGATACGCAGTATTTT. It translates to CASSLGGPPDTQYF.

In its sample, this clone was seen a few times. DNA for the CDR3: TGTGCCAGCAGTTTATACAGCTCTGGAAACACCATATATTTT. It yields the protein CASSLYSSGNTIYF. The chain joins TRBV28 to TRBJ1-3; D remains unclear. V lost 1 base to trimming and J lost 0 bases, with 4 bases between them. The V gene's germline CDR1 is MDHEN and CDR2 SYDVKM. This CDR3 is 14 amino acids long.

The J gene is TRBJ2-7, the V gene TRBV19; 11 nucleotides align to TRBD2. The V and J ends lost 6 bases and 3 bases, in that order; junction bases with no gene match: 1. The CDR3 is made up of 13 amino acids. Germline lookup yields CDR1 LNHDA and CDR2 SQIVND (reference sequence). The CDR3 region has the DNA TGTGCCAGTAGCGGGACTAGCGGCTACGAGCAGTACTTC. Translated, it gives CASSGTSGYEQYF.

The V and J genes are TRBV6-5 and TRBJ1-2; D is ambiguous. This CDR3 has 14 amino acids. The V end lost 0 bases, the J end lost 0 bases, and 5 bases lay between the germline ends. Germline loops: CDR1 MNHEY, CDR2 SVGAGI. Here the CDR3 DNA reads TGTGCCAGCAGTTACTCTCGAGCTAACTATGGCTACACCTTC. This encodes CASSYSRANYGYTF.

This rearrangement joins TRBV7-2 to TRBJ2-2, with D perhaps matching TRBD2 (7 bases). V lost 5 bases and J lost 4, with 17 bases in between. This CDR3 spans 16 amino acids. In germline, CDR1 is SGHTA, CDR2 FQGNSA. For the CDR3, the DNA is TGTGCCAGCAGCCCAAGAGGGGGGGCCGGCACCGGGGAGCTGTTTTTT. Translating it yields CASSPRGGAGTGELFF.

The rearrangement uses TRBV7-2 and TRBJ2-3; TRBD2 agrees at 9 bases. Trimming at V came to 5 bases and at J to 6 bases, leaving 15 bases not matched to a gene. CDR1 is SGHTA, CDR2 FQGNSA, per germline. The CDR3 has 17 amino acids. In nucleotides, the CDR3 is TGTGCCAGCAGCAAAGGGAAGCGGGGGGCGTTTGTCGATACGCAGTATTTT. Residues: CASSKGKRGAFVDTQYF.

The V call is TRBV5-1, the J call TRBJ2-5, with 12 bases fitting TRBD2. After removal of 3 bases from V and 1 base from J, the junction contained 1 base not matched to a gene. Germline V gene lookup returns CDR1 SGHRS and CDR2 YFSETQ. The CDR3 has 15 amino acids. DNA for the CDR3: TGCGCCAGCAGCTCTAGCGGGGGGGGCCAAGAGACCCAGTACTTC. This codes for CASSSSGGGQETQYF.

Only one count was recorded for this clone. The chain links TRBV2 to TRBJ2-7; the D gene is possibly TRBD2 (6 bases). V lost 11 bases and J lost 2, with 19 bases in between. CDR1 and CDR2 from the germline V gene are SNHLY and FYNNEI. The CDR3 has 14 residues. DNA for the CDR3: TGTGCCTCCCAGGCGGGGCGGCGTACCTACGAGCAGTACGTC. This gives the protein CASQAGRRTYEQYV.

The gene calls are TRBV28 and TRBJ2-5, with D uncertain. Germline V gene sequence: CDR1 MDHEN, CDR2 SYDVKM. Between the trimmed V and J ends, which lost 4 bases and 7 bases, there was a span of 22 bases. CDR3 length equals 16 residues. This chain's CDR3 is CASSYPLAQRSPTQYF. The CDR3, as DNA: TGTGCCAGCAGTTACCCCCTGGCCCAACGCTCACCGACCCAGTACTTC.

This clone was seen only a few times. The chain couples TRBV6-5 to TRBJ1-5, with D perhaps matching TRBD1 (5 bases). V was cut by 8 bases and J by 1 base, with 9 bases left in between. Germline loops: CDR1 MNHEY, CDR2 SVGAGI. The CDR3 covers 13 residues. The CDR3 loop reads CASLPGSNQPQHF. CDR3 DNA sequence: TGTGCCAGCTTACCAGGGAGCAATCAGCCCCAGCATTTT.

In DNA, the CDR3 is TGTGCCAGCAGCTTACGACAGGGAGACGAGCAGTACTTC. It codes for CASSLRQGDEQYF. The chain joins TRBV11-3 to TRBJ2-7; 7 positions agree with TRBD1. Looked up from germline, CDR1 is SGHNT and CDR2 is YENEEA. The length of the CDR3 is 13 residues. Unmatched junction bases numbered 3, after V lost 2 bases and J lost 5 bases.

This clone came up a few times. The chain links TRBV28 to TRBJ1-2; no firm D call. The length of the CDR3 is 15 residues. Per germline, CDR1 MDHEN and CDR2 SYDVKM. Trimming cost V 10 bases and J 8 bases, with 26 bases left between them. Written as DNA, the CDR3 is TGTGCCATTGAAATCTACCGGGATGGCCCGCGGGGCTACACCTTC. The encoded protein is CAIEIYRDGPRGYTF.

The CDR3 sequence: CASSFSYNEQFF. The CDR3 DNA reads as TGTGCCAGCAGCTTCAGTTACAATGAGCAGTTCTTC. This chain links TRBV11-2 with TRBJ2-1; the D is unclear. The CDR3 length is 12 residues. Germline V CDR1 and CDR2: SGHAT, FQNNGV. With 3 bases removed from V and 4 bases from J, the gap between germline ends came to 4 bases.

This clone was counted only a few times. This chain joins TRBV28 and TRBJ1-3; D is ambiguous. The CDR3 contains 15 residues. Trimming pared 5 bases from V and 0 bases from J, leaving 11 bases between. Germline V CDR1 and CDR2: MDHEN, SYDVKM. This CDR3 reads CASSPGDFSGNTIYF. CDR3 nucleotides: TGTGCCAGCAGTCCGGGAGACTTCTCTGGAAACACCATATATTTT.

The V and J genes are TRBV6-2 or TRBV6-3 and TRBJ2-2, with D tentatively TRBD1 (5 bases). The CDR3 has 15 residues. Germline assignment: CDR1 MNHEY and CDR2 SVGEGT. V dropped 5 bases and J dropped 2 bases, with 12 bases sitting between them. CDR3 amino acids: CASSGRGPNTGELFF. For the CDR3, the DNA is TGTGCCAGCAGTGGTAGGGGCCCCAACACCGGGGAGCTGTTTTTT.

This chain uses TRBV5-1 with TRBJ1-6, with D unclear. Trimming shortened V by 1 base and J by 6 bases, and 8 bases separated the two germline ends. This CDR3 has 14 residues. CDR1 is SGHRS and CDR2 is YFSETQ in the germline V gene. As DNA, the CDR3 is TGCGCCAGCAGCTTGCCGGGTGCTAATTCACCCCTCCACTTT. Protein: CASSLPGANSPLHF.

The chain combines TRBV6-5 with TRBJ1-4; D gene unclear. Trimming shortened V by 10 bases and J by 8 bases, and 17 bases separated the two germline ends. This CDR3 is 13 amino acids long. CDR1 is MNHEY, CDR2 SVGAGI, per germline. The CDR3 region is CAISGLLREKLFF. The CDR3 coding sequence is TGTGCCATCTCGGGTCTATTAAGGGAAAAACTGTTTTTT.

The J gene is TRBJ2-5, the V gene TRBV7-2, with D perhaps TRBD2 (5 bases). CDR3 length equals 12 residues. V lost 1 base and J 7 bases, leaving 7 bases between the germline ends. CDR1 is SGHTA, CDR2 FQGNSA, per germline. The CDR3 bases are TGTGCCAGCAGCTTAGGGGCGGGGACCCAGTACTTC. It specifies CASSLGAGTQYF.